This entry lists 29 T cell receptor beta chains sequenced from one sample in a study of OX40 agonist ivuxolimab in advanced cancers. The library was generated by the immunoSEQ multiplex PCR assay. The source is immuneACCESS, and TCRdb retained only in-frame sequences with V and J called. Part of the clones is not carried over; for the studies checked, unresolved V genes explain less than half of this, and the remainder is unexplained. For this sample there are tens of thousands of clones; approximately 78% appear just once. The ten biggest clones cover 1.9% of the sample. Specimen: CD4+ or CD8+ T cells sorted from blood, collected in a trial of the OX40 agonist ivuxolimab. Receptors originate from an adult with an advanced solid tumor such as melanoma, head and neck, liver or kidney cancer.

The gene calls are TRBV2 and TRBJ1-6; unclear D gene. Trimming shortened V by 7 bases and J by 10 bases, and 17 bases separated the two germline ends. CDR1 and CDR2 from the germline V gene are SNHLY and FYNNEI. This CDR3 has 14 amino acids. Here the CDR3 reads CASTDPVRGSPLHF. The DNA for the CDR3 is TGTGCCAGCACTGATCCCGTGAGAGGATCACCCCTCCACTTT. The full variable domain, rest sourced from reference TRBV2 and TRBJ1-6, is EPEVTQTPSHQVTQMGQEVILRCVPISNHLYFYWYRQILGQKVEFLVSFYNNEISEKSEIFDDQFSVERPDGSNFTLKIRSTKLEDSAMYFCASTDPVRGSPLHFGNGTRLTVT.

This chain joins TRBV7-9 and TRBJ2-1; 9 bases align to TRBD2. The CDR3 runs 15 residues. Germline lookup yields CDR1 SEHNR and CDR2 FQNEAQ (reference sequence). J lost 8 bases, V lost 3 bases, and 8 bases had no gene match. CDR3 coding DNA: TGTGCCAGCAGCTTTTATAGCGGGAGTTCAGATGAGCAGTTCTTC. It encodes CASSFYSGSSDEQFF.

This chain connects TRBV7-8 to TRBJ1-3; D unresolved. This CDR3 region has 15 residues. Germline loops: CDR1 SGHVS, CDR2 FQNEAQ. V was trimmed by 5 bases and J by 0 bases, leaving 11 bases between them. CDR3 residues: CASSPRESSGNTIYF. DNA for the CDR3: TGTGCCAGCAGCCCTAGGGAGAGCTCTGGAAACACCATATATTTT.

Concerning this clone: The germline gene is not matched at one end of the junction; a read error may be the cause. The chain employs TRBV6-1 and TRBJ1-4; D possibly corresponds to TRBD1 (6 bases). The germline V gene encodes CDR1 MNHNS and CDR2 SASEGT. The CDR3 consists of 16 residues. CDR3 amino acids: CASSEPGYLIQGHPDF. Here the CDR3 DNA reads TGTGCCAGCAGTGAACCAGGGTACCTCATACAGGGCCATCCCGACTTT.

The rearrangement joins TRBV28 to TRBJ2-7, with a possible D match to TRBD2 (8 bases). Trimming removed 6 bases from V and 1 base from J, with 19 bases in between. CDR1 is MDHEN, CDR2 SYDVKM, per germline. The CDR3 has 16 residues. The CDR3 sequence is CASSRGGTASSYEQYV. CDR3 bases: TGTGCCAGCAGCCGGGGGGGGACAGCCTCATCCTACGAGCAGTACGTC.

V gene TRBV4-1 combines with J gene TRBJ1-2, with a tentative D call TRBD1 (5 bases). V lost 0 bases to trimming and J lost 2 bases, with 10 bases between them. The length of the CDR3 is 15 residues. The germline gives CDR1 MGHRA, CDR2 YSYEKL. The CDR3 nucleotides are TGCGCCAGCAGCCAAGAGGAGACAGCAAACTATGGCTACACCTTC. Its protein is CASSQEETANYGYTF.

The V gene is TRBV4-2, the J gene TRBJ2-1; the D is unclear. Germline V gene lookup returns CDR1 LGHNA and CDR2 YNFKEQ. V lost 4 bases and J lost 7, with 5 bases in between. CDR3 length: 11 amino acids. CDR3 sequence: CASSLGNEQFF. As DNA, the CDR3 is TGTGCCAGCAGCCTGGGTAATGAGCAGTTCTTC.

The chain joins TRBV7-9 to TRBJ2-1, with 10 bases identical to TRBD2. Trimming cost V 3 bases and J 4 bases; bases outside gene matches: 15. The length of the CDR3 is 19 residues. The germline gives CDR1 SEHNR, CDR2 FQNEAQ (reference sequence). The CDR3 loop is CASSFFLGRAGGEYNEQFF. The CDR3 DNA reads as TGTGCCAGCAGCTTTTTTTTGGGACGAGCGGGAGGGGAATACAATGAGCAGTTCTTC.

Worth noting for this clone: A read error may account for a junction end that differs from germline. The V call is TRBV19, the J call TRBJ2-1; 11 bases are shared with TRBD1. The germline CDR1 and CDR2 sequences are LNHDA and SQIVND (reference sequence). This CDR3 spans 15 amino acids. CDR3: CASSIEGQGANGQFF. The CDR3 DNA reads TGTGCCAGTAGTATAGAAGGACAGGGGGCGAATGGGCAGTTCTTC.

The chain is built from TRBV7-3 and TRBJ2-1; no reliable D call. V was cut by 3 bases and J by 2 bases, with 8 bases left in between. The CDR3 loop spans 14 amino acids. CDR1 and CDR2 from the germline V gene are SGHTA and FQGTGA. The CDR3 spells CASSLTPTYNEQFF. For the CDR3, the DNA is TGTGCCAGCAGCTTGACACCGACCTACAATGAGCAGTTCTTC. Based on the CDR3 plus reference TRBV7-3 and TRBJ2-1, the full variable domain is GAGVSQTPSNKVTEKGKYVELRCDPISGHTALYWYRQSLGQGPEFLIYFQGTGAADDSGLPNDRFFAVRPEGSVSTLKIQRTERGDSAVYLCASSLTPTYNEQFFGPGTRLTVL.

The chain joins TRBV27 to TRBJ2-1; tentatively, D is TRBD1 or TRBD2 (5 bases each). The CDR3 runs to 13 residues. Trimming cost V 3 bases and J 5 bases, with 8 bases left between them. The germline V gene has CDR1 MNHEY and CDR2 SMNVEV (reference sequence). The CDR3 nucleotides are TGTGCCAGCAGTTTGGGGACCAACAATGAGCAGTTCTTC. This gives the protein CASSLGTNNEQFF.

The gene calls are TRBV5-1 and TRBJ1-2; 8 nucleotides align to TRBD1. The CDR3 contains 13 residues. Germline CDR1 and CDR2: SGHRS and YFSETQ. V was pared by 5 bases and J by 6 bases, with 6 bases of the junction left unmatched. CDR3 residues: CASSSDRANGYTF. The CDR3 DNA reads TGCGCCAGCAGTTCGGACAGGGCGAATGGCTACACCTTC.

The V call is TRBV2, the J call TRBJ1-5; D unresolved. From germline, CDR1 is SNHLY and CDR2 FYNNEI. This CDR3 is 14 amino acids long. V was clipped by 1 base and J by 4 bases, with 8 bases between them. The CDR3 loop is CASSEEAANQPQHF. CDR3 in DNA: TGTGCCAGCAGTGAAGAGGCAGCGAATCAGCCCCAGCATTTT.

The chain recombines TRBV20-1 with TRBJ2-1; D is unresolved. The CDR3 contains 11 residues. Germline V gene lookup returns CDR1 DFQATT and CDR2 SNEGSKA (reference sequence). The V and J ends lost 2 bases and 10 bases respectively, with 9 bases between them. CDR3 amino acids: CSARLSLEQFF. DNA of the CDR3: TGCAGTGCTAGACTATCCCTCGAGCAGTTCTTC.

This rearrangement joins TRBV29-1 to TRBJ2-3, with D hard to call. The CDR3 is 13 residues long. Germline-derived CDR1 and CDR2 are SQVTM and ANQGSEA. V shed 3 bases and J shed 4 bases, with 11 bases lying between them. The CDR3 reads CSVDLGLPDTQYF. CDR3 nucleotides: TGCAGCGTTGATCTAGGTCTACCAGATACGCAGTATTTT.

V usage is TRBV9 and J usage is TRBJ2-3; 10 bases line up with TRBD2. Per germline, CDR1 SGDLS and CDR2 YYNGEE. CDR3 length equals 15 residues. The V and J ends lost 2 bases and 1 base, in that order; junction bases with no gene match: 1. CDR3 nucleotides: TGTGCCAGCAGCGTTACTAGCGGGGGCACAGATACGCAGTATTTT. Translation: CASSVTSGGTDTQYF.

The chain couples TRBV7-8 to TRBJ2-1; D remains unclear. The V gene's germline CDR1 is SGHVS and CDR2 FQNEAQ. V was pared by 5 bases and J by 7 bases, with 12 bases between. The CDR3 has 13 residues. CDR3 amino acids: CASSLNPVNEQFF. For the CDR3, the DNA is TGTGCCAGCAGCCTAAACCCCGTAAATGAGCAGTTCTTC.

The gene calls are TRBV10-3 and TRBJ2-1; 9 bases fit TRBD2. V shed 10 bases and J 2 bases; nucleotides not matched to a gene: 12. The CDR3 totals 16 residues. The germline V gene encodes CDR1 ENHRY and CDR2 SYGVKD. This CDR3 is CATKGSLAGTYNEQFF. CDR3 sequence (DNA): TGTGCCACGAAAGGTAGCCTAGCGGGAACCTACAATGAGCAGTTCTTC.

The chain joins TRBV27 to TRBJ2-2; 9 bases agree with TRBD2. Trimming took 5 bases from V and 3 from J; bases not matched to a gene: 7. Per the germline V gene, CDR1 is MNHEY and CDR2 is SMNVEV (reference sequence). The CDR3 covers 16 residues. CDR3 sequence: CASSPDLAGHTGELFF. CDR3 nucleotides: TGTGCCAGCAGTCCAGACCTAGCGGGGCACACCGGGGAGCTGTTTTTT.

The rearrangement links TRBV11-2 to TRBJ1-1, with D unresolved. Germline loops: CDR1 SGHAT, CDR2 FQNNGV. V was trimmed by 3 bases and J by 0 bases, leaving 8 bases between them. The length of the CDR3 is 14 residues. The DNA for the CDR3 is TGTGCCAGCAGCTTCGTCGGCATGAACACTGAAGCTTTCTTT. Translation: CASSFVGMNTEAFF.

The gene calls are TRBV7-3 and TRBJ1-2; 9 nucleotides match TRBD1. This CDR3 spans 15 amino acids. V was pared by 4 bases and J by 8 bases, with 11 bases of the junction left unmatched. Germline V gene sequence: CDR1 SGHTA, CDR2 FQGTGA. CDR3 DNA: TGTGCCAGCAGCTCAAGGACAGGGGATTTACGCGGCTACACCTTC. The encoded protein is CASSSRTGDLRGYTF.

This clone was seen only a few times. V and J are TRBV6-5 and TRBJ2-5, with 7 positions matching TRBD1. CDR1 is MNHEY and CDR2 is SVGAGI in the germline V gene. The CDR3 length is 15 residues. Trimming cost V 2 bases and J 2 bases; bases outside gene matches: 5. The CDR3 coding sequence is TGTGCCAGCAGTTACAACGGACAGGTTCAAGAGACCCAGTACTTC. Residues: CASSYNGQVQETQYF.

V gene TRBV5-6 combines with J gene TRBJ1-3, with 8 bases fitting TRBD1. Germline loops: CDR1 SGHDT, CDR2 YYEEEE. V lost 4 bases, J lost 2 bases, and 8 bases stayed unmatched. The CDR3 sequence is 16 residues long. The CDR3 DNA sequence: TGTGCCAGCAGCCGGAATGGACAGGGAACTGGAAACACCATATATTTT. Protein product: CASSRNGQGTGNTIYF.

The chain links TRBV29-1 to TRBJ1-2; 7 bases are a match to TRBD1. The CDR3 has 13 amino acids. The junction had 7 bases not matched to a gene; V was cut back by 4 bases and J by 5 bases. CDR1 is SQVTM, CDR2 ANQGSEA, per germline. The CDR3 bases are TGCAGCGTTGGGACAGGAACGCCTTATGGCTACACCTTC. It specifies CSVGTGTPYGYTF.

The chain couples TRBV11-3 to TRBJ2-7; 9 bases are a match to TRBD2. Germline assignment: CDR1 SGHNT and CDR2 YENEEA. With V trimmed by 2 bases and J by 4 bases, 6 bases remained unmatched. The CDR3 spans 15 residues. CDR3 in amino acids: CASSLTAGGPYEQYF. CDR3 DNA: TGTGCCAGCAGCTTAACGGCGGGAGGGCCGTACGAGCAGTACTTC.

The genes are TRBV4-1 and TRBJ2-1, with 12 bases matching TRBD2. The germline CDR1 and CDR2 sequences are MGHRA and YSYEKL. With 0 bases clipped from V and 14 bases from J, the junction kept 14 bases outside the gene matches. The CDR3 is made up of 17 amino acids. The CDR3 coding sequence is TGCGCCAGCAGCCAAGAAGGATCTAGCGGGAGGGCCCGAGCGGAGTTCTTC. Amino acids: CASSQEGSSGRARAEFF.

This clone came up once. The chain joins TRBV29-1 to TRBJ1-4, with 7 bases aligning to TRBD1. Germline assignment: CDR1 SQVTM and CDR2 ANQGSEA. The CDR3 covers 12 residues. The ends lost 2 bases at V and 7 bases at J; junction bases unmatched: 1. The CDR3 is CSVESGGEKLFF. The CDR3 region has the DNA TGCAGCGTTGAATCAGGGGGTGAAAAACTGTTTTTT. The whole variable domain, filled in from reference TRBV29-1 and TRBJ1-4, reads SAVISQKPSRDICQRGTSLTIQCQVDSQVTMMFWYRQQPGQSLTLIATANQGSEATYESGFVIDKFPISRPNLTFSTLTVSNMSPEDSSIYLCSVESGGEKLFFGSGTQLSVL.

The genes are TRBV9 and TRBJ2-7, with TRBD1 matching over 9 bases. V lost 4 bases and J lost 3; bases outside the gene matches: 11. The CDR3 totals 16 residues. Germline V gene sequence: CDR1 SGDLS, CDR2 YYNGEE. As DNA, the CDR3 is TGTGCCAGCAGCAAAGGTGCCGGGACAGGGCTCTACGAGCAGTACTTC. As protein: CASSKGAGTGLYEQYF. Together with reference TRBV9 and TRBJ2-7, the CDR3 gives the full variable domain: DSGVTQTPKHLITATGQRVTLRCSPRSGDLSVYWYQQSLDQGLQFLIQYYNGEERAKGNILERFSAQQFPDLHSELNLSSLELGDSALYFCASSKGAGTGLYEQYFGPGTRLTVT.

The chain uses TRBV5-1 and TRBJ2-3, with D perhaps matching TRBD1 (5 bases). Germline assignment: CDR1 SGHRS and CDR2 YFSETQ. The CDR3 runs 15 residues. V dropped 0 bases and J dropped 2 bases, with 10 bases sitting between them. CDR3 sequence (DNA): TGCGCCAGCAGCTTGGGGCAGGGATACACAGATACGCAGTATTTT. Encoded protein: CASSLGQGYTDTQYF.